This is a list of T cell receptor beta chains from one sample in a study of cytomegalovirus exposure and HLA in healthy donors. Method: immunoSEQ multiplex PCR; TCRdb's copy keeps in-frame clones and lacks some. The table records around 91,000 clones, roughly 67% of them present only once. Sequenced sample: PBMCs. These receptors all stem from a human donor in good health. The conserved cysteine and the conserved F or W are not part of the CDR3 here.

J,V,CDR3
TRBJ1-1,TRBV9,ASSSVTGDRGAF
TRBJ2-1,TRBV5-1,ASSPAGHNEQF
TRBJ2-7,TRBV9,ASSEGPLSYEQY
TRBJ2-3,TRBV5-1,ASTRQGPDTQY
TRBJ1-6,TRBV7-9,ASSLAASSNSPLH
TRBJ1-5,TRBV30,AWSGTGSNQPQH
TRBJ2-3,TRBV5-1,ASRGLAGGPGTQY
TRBJ1-4,TRBV7-7,ASSPQQGQGEKLF
TRBJ1-6,TRBV27,ASSSLGGKVNSPLH
TRBJ1-4,TRBV29-1,SVQGRGGGEKLF
TRBJ1-3,TRBV6-1,ASSEITVSGNTIY
TRBJ1-1,TRBV19,ASTTLPGQGSEAF
TRBJ1-1,TRBV19,ASSIVTGDTEAF
TRBJ2-4,TRBV30,ALEGVAKNIQY
TRBJ2-2,TRBV29-1,SVPQGRDTGELF
TRBJ2-1,TRBV30,AWTQYNEQF
-,TRBV27,ASSLSMTGVSEQY
TRBJ1-6,TRBV7-6,ASSPRGGTGNSPLH
TRBJ2-3,TRBV7-9,ASSLGRGGPADAQY
TRBJ2-7,TRBV27,ASKASGVTYEQY
TRBJ2-7,TRBV6-6,ASSYSGGSYEQY
TRBJ2-2,TRBV5-1,ASSLGRGYTGELF
TRBJ2-1,TRBV19,ASSIARFQDEQF
TRBJ2-7,TRBV7-9,ASSLVSGGRTYEQY
TRBJ2-7,TRBV7-6,ASSLEAGGPYEQY
TRBJ2-3,TRBV7-2,ASSSPAGGRTDTQY
TRBJ1-2,TRBV19,ASSIGQGSYGYT
TRBJ1-1,TRBV2,ASSRQGNRAF
TRBJ1-6,TRBV6-5,ASSFRGSPLH
TRBJ2-1,TRBV7-2,ASSITGAGGEQF
TRBJ2-2,TRBV5-8,ASSWGQVIPPGELF
TRBJ2-7,TRBV7-9,ASSLGTAEQY
TRBJ1-1,TRBV7-2,ASSPGGIGTEAF
TRBJ2-7,TRBV19,ASSMSDSYEQY
TRBJ2-4,TRBV18,ASLPRDRAAGAKNIQY
TRBJ2-7,TRBV4-3,ASSQDTGPNEQY
TRBJ2-7,TRBV9,ASSGRQGHYEQY
TRBJ1-3,TRBV7-9,ANRGATGNTIY
TRBJ2-7,TRBV12-5,ASGSGLAGASPYEQY
TRBJ2-2,TRBV10-3,AAGGDTGELF
TRBJ2-1,TRBV18,ASSPRTSGGISYNEQF
TRBJ1-6,TRBV5-1,ASSLVGGNSPLH
TRBJ1-4,TRBV14,ASSQVLGGNEKLF
TRBJ2-5,TRBV11-2,ASSLGSTPYQETQY
TRBJ2-7,TRBV5-1,ASSLTPDRNYEQY
TRBJ2-5,TRBV2,ASTSTSGGWGETQY
TRBJ2-4,TRBV30,AWSVHGLDIQY